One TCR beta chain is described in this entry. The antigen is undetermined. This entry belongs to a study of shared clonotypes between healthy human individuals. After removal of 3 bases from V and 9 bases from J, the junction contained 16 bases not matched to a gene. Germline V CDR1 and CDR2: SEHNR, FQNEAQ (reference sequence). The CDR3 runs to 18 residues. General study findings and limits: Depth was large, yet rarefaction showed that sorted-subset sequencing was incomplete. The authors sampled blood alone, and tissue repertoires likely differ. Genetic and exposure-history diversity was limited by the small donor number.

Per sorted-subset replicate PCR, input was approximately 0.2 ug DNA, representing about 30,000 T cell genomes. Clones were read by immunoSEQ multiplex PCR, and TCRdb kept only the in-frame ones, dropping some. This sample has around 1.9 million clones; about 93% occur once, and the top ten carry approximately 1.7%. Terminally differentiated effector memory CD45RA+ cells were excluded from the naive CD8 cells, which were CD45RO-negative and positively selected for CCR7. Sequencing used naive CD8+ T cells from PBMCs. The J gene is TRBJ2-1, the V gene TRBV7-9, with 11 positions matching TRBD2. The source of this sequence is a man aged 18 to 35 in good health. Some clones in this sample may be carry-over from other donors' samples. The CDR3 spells CASSLAGTLAGGVGEQFF. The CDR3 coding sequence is TGTGCCAGCAGCTTGGCCGGAACGCTAGCGGGAGGAGTAGGTGAGCAGTTCTTC.